This T cell receptor beta chain was sequenced for a study of beta chain features in type 1 diabetes. The CDR3 is 13 amino acids. V lost 8 bases and J 3 bases, leaving 11 bases between the germline ends. Germline CDR1 is KGHSH and CDR2 is LQKENI. Every isolated RNA sample was fully reverse transcribed, so sequencing captured expressed TCRB transcripts. Some clones are missing from TCRdb's copy, which holds only in-frame ones; the method was immunoSEQ multiplex PCR. The table lists 900,000 or so clones, about a sixth of them singletons. Sorted populations all exceeded 98% purity. The specimen was naive CD4+ T cells from blood. This receptor was obtained from a woman aged 18-29 years in good health. The rearrangement uses TRBV18 and TRBJ2-1, with D perhaps given as TRBD1 or TRBD2 (5 bases each). CDR3 in DNA: TGTGCCAGCCAGGTGGGGGTCTACAATGAGCAGTTCTTC. As protein: CASQVGVYNEQFF.